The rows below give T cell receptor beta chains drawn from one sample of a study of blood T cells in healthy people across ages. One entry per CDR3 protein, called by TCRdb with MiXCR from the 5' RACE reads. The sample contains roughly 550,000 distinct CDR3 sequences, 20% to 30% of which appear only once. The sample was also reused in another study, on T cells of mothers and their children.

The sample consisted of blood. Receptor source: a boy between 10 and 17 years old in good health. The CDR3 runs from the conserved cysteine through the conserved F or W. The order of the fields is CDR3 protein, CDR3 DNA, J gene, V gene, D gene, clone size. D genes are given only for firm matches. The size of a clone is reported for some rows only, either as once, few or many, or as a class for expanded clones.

CASTPTGTGGTDTQYF | TGTGCCAGCACCCCGACCGGGACAGGGGGCACAGATACGCAGTATTTT | TRBJ2-3 | TRBV7-9 | TRBD1 | few
CASSVVESGEAFF | TGTGCCAGCAGCGTAGTGGAGTCAGGAGAAGCTTTCTTT | TRBJ1-1 | TRBV9 | . | .
CASSLTGAGYTF | TGTGCCAGCAGCCTAACAGGGGCAGGCTACACCTTC | TRBJ1-2 | TRBV12-3/TRBV12-4 | TRBD1 | .
CSARASGGGTDTQYF | TGCAGTGCTAGAGCCAGCGGGGGGGGTACAGATACGCAGTATTTT | TRBJ2-3 | TRBV20-1 | TRBD2 | .
CASRIQQSGANVLTF | TGTGCCAGCAGAATACAGCAGTCTGGGGCCAACGTCCTGACTTTC | TRBJ2-6 | TRBV2 | . | .
CSVEKSRSGANVLTF | TGCAGCGTTGAAAAGTCACGCTCTGGGGCCAACGTCCTGACTTTC | TRBJ2-6 | TRBV29-1 | . | few
CASSLSGTENTEAFF | TGTGCCAGCAGCCTCTCCGGGACAGAGAACACTGAAGCTTTCTTT | TRBJ1-1 | TRBV7-3 | TRBD1 | .
CASSLDLGTDTQYF | TGTGCCAGCAGCCTCGATCTGGGAACAGATACGCAGTATTTT | TRBJ2-3 | TRBV5-4 | . | .
CASSQEPASLTDTQYF | TGTGCCAGCAGCCAAGAACCGGCGAGTCTCACAGATACGCAGTATTTT | TRBJ2-3 | TRBV3-1 | . | .
CASSFLGSTETQYF | TGTGCCAGCAGCTTCTTGGGCAGTACGGAGACCCAGTACTTC | TRBJ2-5 | TRBV5-6 | . | .
CASSSTSGPNNEQFF | TGTGCCAGCAGCTCAACTAGCGGGCCCAACAATGAGCAGTTCTTC | TRBJ2-1 | TRBV7-9 | TRBD2 | .
CSVGAGTYNEQFF | TGCAGCGTTGGGGCGGGAACCTACAATGAGCAGTTCTTC | TRBJ2-1 | TRBV29-1 | . | few
CASSVSRVEGGYTF | TGTGCCAGCAGCGTATCGAGGGTTGAGGGTGGCTACACCTTC | TRBJ1-2 | TRBV9 | . | few
CASLRGNFGFVETEAFF | TGTGCCAGCCTAAGGGGGAATTTTGGGTTTGTGGAAACTGAAGCTTTCTTT | TRBJ1-1 | TRBV6-2/TRBV6-3 | . | .
CASSWQAQETQYF | TGTGCCAGCAGTTGGCAGGCCCAAGAGACCCAGTACTTC | TRBJ2-5 | TRBV27 | . | .
CASSSLSGGETQYF | TGTGCCAGCAGCTCCTTGTCGGGCGGAGAGACCCAGTACTTC | TRBJ2-5 | TRBV7-8 | . | many
CASSSPGTPQETQYF | TGTGCCAGCAGCTCCCCCGGGACCCCTCAAGAGACCCAGTACTTC | TRBJ2-5 | TRBV7-8 | . | .
CAISAPPGMGAYQETQYF | TGTGCCATCAGTGCACCTCCAGGGATGGGGGCCTACCAAGAGACCCAGTACTTC | TRBJ2-5 | TRBV10-3 | . | few
CASSSGRGETQYF | TGTGCCAGCAGCAGCGGGAGAGGAGAGACCCAGTACTTC | TRBJ2-5 | TRBV7-3 | TRBD2 | many
CASSLLGARGSYEQYF | TGTGCCAGCAGCCTACTGGGGGCTCGGGGTTCCTACGAGCAGTACTTC | TRBJ2-7 | TRBV6-5 | . | few
CSAEGRGLRNEQFF | TGCAGTGCCGAAGGCAGGGGGTTAAGGAATGAGCAGTTCTTC | TRBJ2-1 | TRBV20-1 | TRBD1 | few
CASSSESSPGTQYF | TGTGCCAGCAGCTCAGAGTCGTCCCCCGGGACCCAGTACTTC | TRBJ2-5 | TRBV7-9 | . | .
CGARDGTGGPYEQYF | TGCGGTGCTAGAGATGGTACGGGGGGCCCCTACGAGCAGTACTTC | TRBJ2-7 | TRBV20-1 | . | .
CASRGTFHTDTQYF | TGTGCCAGCAGGGGGACCTTCCACACAGATACGCAGTATTTT | TRBJ2-3 | TRBV12-3/TRBV12-4 | . | .
CASHGQSYEQYF | TGTGCCAGCCACGGACAGTCCTACGAGCAGTACTTC | TRBJ2-7 | TRBV28 | . | .
CASSPQNIQYF | TGTGCCAGCTCACCGCAAAACATTCAGTACTTC | TRBJ2-4 | TRBV18 | . | few
CSVEGNRDEQFF | TGCAGCGTTGAAGGCAACAGGGACGAGCAGTTCTTC | TRBJ2-1 | TRBV29-1 | . | .
CASSFRLAGVQETQYF | TGTGCCAGCAGTTTTAGACTAGCGGGGGTCCAAGAGACCCAGTACTTC | TRBJ2-5 | TRBV12-3/TRBV12-4 | TRBD2 | .
CASSSLSPGQGFLSANSPLHF | TGTGCCAGCAGCTCGCTCTCACCGGGACAGGGGTTCTTAAGTGCTAATTCACCCCTCCACTTT | TRBJ1-6 | TRBV12-3/TRBV12-4 | TRBD1 | .
CASSRSYTGTGYVGEQFF | TGTGCCAGCAGCCGGTCCTACACCGGGACAGGGTATGTTGGTGAGCAGTTCTTC | TRBJ2-1 | TRBV3-1 | TRBD1 | .
CASSRRLGETQYF | TGTGCCAGCAGCAGGCGGCTGGGAGAGACCCAGTACTTC | TRBJ2-5 | TRBV9 | . | many
CASSPAPGQNSGAYGYTF | TGTGCCAGCAGCCCAGCCCCGGGACAAAACAGTGGCGCCTATGGCTACACCTTC | TRBJ1-2 | TRBV25-1 | . | .
CASSLRQGASGELFF | TGTGCCAGCAGCTTACGACAGGGGGCGTCGGGGGAGCTGTTTTTT | TRBJ2-2 | TRBV7-2 | TRBD1 | few
CSVDGDRINEQYF | TGCAGCGTTGACGGGGACAGGATCAACGAGCAGTACTTC | TRBJ2-7 | TRBV29-1 | TRBD1 | .
CASSLVGTPSYSGQFF | TGCGCCAGCAGCTTGGTTGGGACGCCATCCTACAGTGGGCAGTTCTTC | TRBJ2-1 | TRBV5-1 | . | .
CASSMKYYEQYF | TGTGCCAGCAGTATGAAGTACTACGAGCAGTACTTC | TRBJ2-7 | TRBV2 | . | .
CASSLVRSNTEAFF | TGTGCCAGCAGCTTAGTCAGGTCCAACACTGAAGCTTTCTTT | TRBJ1-1 | TRBV7-9 | . | .
CASSPNLLSDTQYF | TGCGCCAGCAGCCCCAATCTTTTGTCAGATACGCAGTATTTT | TRBJ2-3 | TRBV4-1 | . | .
CASSGGQGRNTDTQYF | TGTGCTAGCAGCGGTGGACAGGGACGTAACACAGATACGCAGTATTTT | TRBJ2-3 | TRBV7-7 | TRBD1 | few
CSVEQGGYGYTF | TGCAGCGTTGAACAGGGGGGCTATGGCTACACCTTC | TRBJ1-2 | TRBV29-1 | TRBD1 | few
CASSLDLTGDQPQHF | TGTGCCAGCAGCTTAGATTTGACAGGAGATCAGCCCCAGCATTTT | TRBJ1-5 | TRBV7-9 | . | few
CASSPQMGISYNEQFF | TGTGCCAGCAGTCCCCAAATGGGGATCTCCTACAATGAGCAGTTCTTC | TRBJ2-1 | TRBV6-1 | . | few
CASSSRPRSSYEQYF | TGTGCCAGCAGCTCACGGCCAAGAAGCTCCTACGAGCAGTACTTC | TRBJ2-7 | TRBV7-2 | . | .
CASSPKTGGTSSAPYNEQFF | TGCGCCAGCAGCCCTAAGACAGGGGGCACGTCTAGTGCCCCCTACAATGAGCAGTTCTTC | TRBJ2-1 | TRBV5-1 | TRBD1 | .
CASSLREQGAGNTIYF | TGTGCCAGCAGCTTAAGGGAACAGGGTGCAGGAAACACCATATATTTT | TRBJ1-3 | TRBV7-2 | . | few
CASSLTAGANTGELFF | TGTGCCAGCAGCCTGACAGCGGGGGCGAACACCGGGGAGCTGTTTTTT | TRBJ2-2 | TRBV5-6 | TRBD2 | few
CASSNDRVNTGELFF | TGCGCCAGCAGCAACGACAGGGTCAACACCGGGGAGCTGTTTTTT | TRBJ2-2 | TRBV5-1 | TRBD1 | few
CASSWSGSTDTQYF | TGTGCCAGCAGCTGGTCGGGCAGCACAGATACGCAGTATTTT | TRBJ2-3 | TRBV7-9 | . | .
CASGTGGGTEAFF | TGTGCCAGCGGAACAGGGGGAGGAACTGAAGCTTTCTTT | TRBJ1-1 | TRBV2 | TRBD1 | few
CASSQVSLAGNTDTQYF | TGCGCCAGCAGCCAAGTTTCCCTAGCGGGGAACACAGATACGCAGTATTTT | TRBJ2-3 | TRBV4-3 | TRBD2 | .
CASSDPGTGVGYTF | TGTGCCAGCAGTGACCCCGGGACAGGGGTTGGCTACACCTTC | TRBJ1-2 | TRBV12-3/TRBV12-4 | TRBD1 | few
CSVGRSTEAFF | TGCAGCGTTGGGCGGAGCACTGAAGCTTTCTTT | TRBJ1-1 | TRBV29-1 | . | .
CATSDATGRGNTDTQYF | TGTGCCACCAGTGATGCCACGGGCCGGGGGAACACAGATACGCAGTATTTT | TRBJ2-3 | TRBV24-1 | . | .
CASSLSAGVAKNIQYF | TGTGCCAGCAGCTTATCGGCCGGCGTAGCCAAAAACATTCAGTACTTC | TRBJ2-4 | TRBV7-9 | . | .
CATSRFFAGGGYNEQFF | TGTGCCACCAGCAGATTTTTTGCGGGGGGTGGGTACAATGAGCAGTTCTTC | TRBJ2-1 | TRBV15 | TRBD2 | .
CASTGVPFSGANVLTF | TGCGCCAGCACAGGGGTCCCATTCTCTGGGGCCAACGTCCTGACTTTC | TRBJ2-6 | TRBV5-1 | . | .
CAISGASGTEQYF | TGTGCCATCAGTGGGGCTAGCGGGACCGAGCAGTACTTC | TRBJ2-7 | TRBV10-3 | TRBD2 | .
CASSPRQDNSPLHF | TGTGCCAGCAGTCCACGACAGGATAATTCACCCCTCCACTTT | TRBJ1-6 | TRBV3-1 | . | few